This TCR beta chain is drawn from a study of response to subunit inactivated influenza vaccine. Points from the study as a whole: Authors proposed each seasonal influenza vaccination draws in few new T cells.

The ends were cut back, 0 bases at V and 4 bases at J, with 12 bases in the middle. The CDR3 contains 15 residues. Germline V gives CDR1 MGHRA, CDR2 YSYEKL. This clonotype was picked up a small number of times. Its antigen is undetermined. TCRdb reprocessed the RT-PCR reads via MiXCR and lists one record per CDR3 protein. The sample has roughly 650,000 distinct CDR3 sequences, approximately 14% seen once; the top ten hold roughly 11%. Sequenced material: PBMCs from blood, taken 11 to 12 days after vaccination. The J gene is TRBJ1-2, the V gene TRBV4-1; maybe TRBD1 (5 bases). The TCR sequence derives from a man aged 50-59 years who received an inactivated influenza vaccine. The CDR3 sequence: CASSQDVRAIYGYTF. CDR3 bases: TGCGCCAGCAGCCAAGATGTCAGGGCGATCTATGGCTACACCTTC.